Listed below are T cell receptor beta chains from one sample, sequenced in a study of blood T cell repertoires in COVID-19. Some clones are missing from TCRdb's copy, which holds only in-frame ones; the method was immunoSEQ multiplex PCR. The data show approximately 280,000 clones, with 89% seen just once and under 2.5% held by the top ten. Sequencing was carried out using PBMCs or T cells enriched from blood (not recorded which). The receptors come from a woman in her fifties or sixties who had recovered from COVID-19. The conserved cysteine and the conserved F or W are not part of the CDR3 here. A D gene is named only where the DNA matches it firmly. Size values are once, few and many counts, or a class for expanded clones, and some rows have none.

clone_size,d_call,j_call,v_call,cdr3_aa
-,-,TRBJ1-2,TRBV28,ASRASDSYGYT
-,TRBD1,TRBJ2-5,TRBV2,ASSVQGVKETQY
-,-,TRBJ2-1,TRBV15,ATSSRTLLVDEQF
-,-,TRBJ2-7,TRBV28,ASSGGYEQY
-,-,TRBJ1-5,TRBV21-1,ASSSGVQRPQH
-,TRBD1,TRBJ1-2,TRBV12-3/TRBV12-4,ASSMDRAGGYT
-,TRBD1,TRBJ1-2,TRBV28,ASTAQGAYGYT
few,-,TRBJ2-2,TRBV5-5,ASSPLYLGELF
-,-,TRBJ1-1,TRBV5-1,ASSLRPREGEAF
-,-,TRBJ1-2,TRBV9,ASSSRGLNYGYT
-,-,TRBJ2-7,TRBV30,AWRYNTYEQY
-,TRBD1,TRBJ1-1,TRBV30,ACSTNRGTEAF
-,TRBD1,TRBJ2-7,TRBV28,ASSFDRGRRSSEQY
-,-,TRBJ2-5,TRBV2,ASGPTEETQY
few,TRBD1,TRBJ1-6,TRBV6-4,ASSPDRGGVFPLH
-,-,TRBJ2-3,TRBV5-1,ASSLLAATDTQY
-,-,TRBJ1-1,TRBV11-3,ASSLDRTEAF
once,-,TRBJ2-1,TRBV24-1,ATSDGAVGVHEQF
-,TRBD1,TRBJ2-1,TRBV5-1,ASSPGQGMDEQF
-,TRBD1,TRBJ1-4,TRBV5-4,ASSLAGGYEKLF
-,TRBD1,TRBJ1-1,TRBV30,AWIRTGDAF
once,-,TRBJ1-5,TRBV6-5,ASSLSNGLDEPQH
-,-,TRBJ2-7,TRBV3-1/TRBV3-2,ASSQGQGTHEQY
-,-,TRBJ1-5,TRBV28,ATYAAKGTQH
-,TRBD1,TRBJ1-2,TRBV7-9,ASSSDRDGGYT
-,TRBD1,TRBJ1-2,TRBV7-9,ASNPLGQGSDYGYT
medium-sized,-,TRBJ1-2,TRBV12-2,ASRLGDRVANYGYT
-,-,TRBJ2-1,TRBV15,ATSKILGVLYNEQF